These 26 T cell receptor beta chains share one sample of origin, sequenced in a study of OX40 agonist ivuxolimab in advanced cancers. Produced via immunoSEQ multiplex PCR; TCRdb's table is partial and in-frame only. The table has 9,500 to 12,000 clones, around four fifths seen once. Material: CD4+ or CD8+ T cells sorted from blood, obtained in a trial of the OX40 agonist ivuxolimab. The receptors were gathered from an adult with an advanced solid tumor such as melanoma, head and neck, liver or kidney cancer.

The chain has TRBV6-1 and TRBJ2-1; D possibly corresponds to TRBD2 (7 bases). CDR1 is MNHNS and CDR2 is SASEGT in the germline V gene. V was clipped by 2 bases and J by 5 bases, with 16 bases between them. The CDR3 has 16 amino acids. The CDR3 region has the DNA TGTGCCAGCAGTGAACATGTGGGGGCGGGGGACAATGAGCAGTTCTTC. Protein product: CASSEHVGAGDNEQFF.

The chain carries TRBV27 and TRBJ1-5; D might be TRBD1 (6 bases). V dropped 5 bases and J dropped 6 bases, with 11 bases sitting between them. Germline V gene sequence: CDR1 MNHEY, CDR2 SMNVEV (reference sequence). The CDR3 runs to 13 residues. The CDR3: CASSQGSGQPQHF. As DNA, the CDR3 is TGTGCCAGCAGTCAGGGGTCGGGTCAGCCCCAGCATTTT.

The V call is TRBV28, the J call TRBJ2-7, with 9 nucleotides matching TRBD1. The CDR3 contains 12 residues. Germline lookup yields CDR1 MDHEN and CDR2 SYDVKM. Unmatched junction bases numbered 7, after V lost 4 bases and J lost 12 bases. DNA for the CDR3: TGTGCCAGCAGTTACACTGGGACAGGGTCGTACTTC. This translates into CASSYTGTGSYF.

This rearrangement joins TRBV2 to TRBJ2-1; D gene unclear. V lost 6 bases and J 6 bases, leaving 9 bases between the germline ends. The germline V gene has CDR1 SNHLY and CDR2 FYNNEI. The CDR3 is 12 residues long. The CDR3 DNA sequence: TGTGCCAGCAGCGTTGGCCTCAATGAGCAGTTCTTC. Protein product: CASSVGLNEQFF. The full variable domain, its missing parts supplied by reference TRBV2 and TRBJ2-1, is EPEVTQTPSHQVTQMGQEVILRCVPISNHLYFYWYRQILGQKVEFLVSFYNNEISEKSEIFDDQFSVERPDGSNFTLKIRSTKLEDSAMYFCASSVGLNEQFFGPGTRLTVL.

CDR3: CASSQDSYSGANVLTF. CDR3 nucleotides: TGTGCCAGCAGCCAAGACAGCTACTCTGGGGCCAACGTCCTGACTTTC. The chain joins TRBV4-2 to TRBJ2-6; D ambiguous. The CDR3 has 16 amino acids. CDR1 is LGHNA and CDR2 is YNFKEQ in the germline V gene. V was trimmed by 0 bases and J by 0 bases, leaving 6 bases between them.

The genes are TRBV7-9 and TRBJ1-2; 8 bases match TRBD1. J lost 8 bases, V lost 3 bases, and 8 bases had no gene match. CDR3 length equals 14 residues. Looked up from germline, CDR1 is SEHNR and CDR2 is FQNEAQ (reference sequence). CDR3 in amino acids: CASSFGGTGIGYTF. DNA for the CDR3: TGTGCCAGCAGCTTCGGAGGGACAGGAATCGGCTACACCTTC.

This clone was seen once. The chain employs TRBV28 and TRBJ2-7; 13 bases agree with TRBD2. The CDR3 totals 14 residues. The J segment lost 9 bases and the V segment lost 5 bases, leaving 7 bases of the junction unmatched. Germline CDR1 reads MDHEN; CDR2 reads SYDVKM. CDR3 bases: TGTGCCAGCAGTGGGGTCGGGACTAGCGGGGTGCAGTACTTC. This sequence encodes CASSGVGTSGVQYF.

This clone was detected only once. The chain couples TRBV7-9 to TRBJ2-1; the D gene is possibly TRBD1 (7 bases). Trimming cost V 5 bases and J 0 bases, with 11 bases left between them. CDR1 is SEHNR and CDR2 is FQNEAQ in the germline V gene (reference sequence). This CDR3 contains 15 residues. In nucleotides, the CDR3 is TGTGCCAGCAGCCCTCAGGGGGGCTCCTACAATGAGCAGTTCTTC. Its protein is CASSPQGGSYNEQFF.

DNA of the CDR3: TGTGCCAGCAGCTTGGGGGACAGGGGGCCTGGAAACACCATATATTTT. Amino acid sequence: CASSLGDRGPGNTIYF. The rearrangement uses TRBV5-6 and TRBJ1-3; 12 bases map to TRBD1. After removal of 0 bases from V and 2 bases from J, the junction contained 0 bases not matched to a gene. Per the germline V gene, CDR1 is SGHDT and CDR2 is YYEEEE. CDR3 length: 16 amino acids.

This chain connects TRBV21-1 to TRBJ2-7; the table calls TRBD2, which could not be checked here. TRBV21-1 is annotated as a pseudogene. The CDR3 is 15 amino acids. CDR3 region: CASSRLAGGVYEQYF. The CDR3 bases are TGTGCCAGCAGCAGATTAGCGGGAGGTGTCTACGAGCAGTACTTC.

The CDR3 sequence: CASAEGHYRGEQYF. DNA of the CDR3: TGTGCCAGCGCGGAGGGACACTACCGCGGCGAGCAGTACTTC. This sequence joins TRBV5-6 and TRBJ2-5; D is perhaps TRBD1 or TRBD2 (6 bases each). The J call is in doubt because the DNA end fits TRBJ2-7 better. This CDR3 region has 14 residues. Germline CDR1 is SGHDT and CDR2 is YYEEEE.

This chain uses TRBV2 with TRBJ2-7, with D perhaps matching TRBD1 (5 bases). Trimming stripped 8 bases from V and 1 base from J, with 6 bases between. This CDR3 contains 11 residues. Germline CDR1 is SNHLY and CDR2 is FYNNEI. The CDR3 reads CASQGSYEQYF. CDR3 coding DNA: TGTGCCAGCCAGGGTTCCTACGAGCAGTACTTC.

The chain uses TRBV2 and TRBJ1-4; tentatively, D is TRBD1 (6 bases). The CDR3 is made up of 15 amino acids. Germline values: CDR1 SNHLY, CDR2 FYNNEI. V shed 5 bases and J shed 0 bases, with 10 bases lying between them. CDR3 protein: CASSRTDTTNEKLFF. As DNA, the CDR3 is TGTGCCAGCAGTCGGACAGATACAACTAATGAAAAACTGTTTTTT.

The J gene is TRBJ2-5, the V gene TRBV7-8, with TRBD2 as a possible D gene (7 bases). Germline CDR1 and CDR2: SGHVS and FQNEAQ. The CDR3 contains 15 residues. V lost 5 bases and J lost 2, with 15 bases in between. The CDR3 protein is CASSPIGGAQETQYF. CDR3 nucleotide sequence: TGTGCCAGCAGCCCTATTGGGGGGGCTCAAGAGACCCAGTACTTC.

The gene calls are TRBV6-5 and TRBJ2-7; 12 bases line up with TRBD1. The CDR3 spans 14 residues. Germline lookup yields CDR1 MNHEY and CDR2 SVGAGI. J gave up 1 base and V 8 bases, and 3 bases lay outside the gene matches. The CDR3 loop reads CASGGQGASYEQYF. In DNA, the CDR3 is TGTGCCAGCGGGGGACAGGGGGCTTCCTACGAGCAGTACTTC.

The rearrangement joins TRBV12-2 to TRBJ2-7; TRBD1 is the table's D call and was not checked against the DNA. TRBV12-2 is a known pseudogene. This CDR3 contains 16 residues. CDR3 region: CASRLARPRSPYEQYF. CDR3 nucleotide sequence: TGTGCAAGTCGCTTAGCCCGTCCCAGGTCTCCCTACGAGCAGTACTTC.

The chain couples TRBV5-4 to TRBJ2-5; tentative D call: TRBD2 (5 bases). The CDR3 totals 13 residues. Trimming pared 0 bases from V and 5 bases from J, leaving 8 bases between. Germline CDR1 is SGHNT and CDR2 is YYREEE (reference sequence). The CDR3: CASSLGGPETQYF. For the CDR3, the DNA is TGTGCCAGCAGCTTGGGAGGGCCTGAGACCCAGTACTTC.

Concerning this clone: The junction departs from the called germline gene at one end, perhaps through a read error. This chain connects TRBV28 to TRBJ1-3, with 7 bases identical to TRBD1. The germline V gene encodes CDR1 MDHEN and CDR2 SYDVKM. CDR3 length equals 13 residues. The CDR3 loop reads CAGGRSSGNTIYF. In DNA, the CDR3 is TGCGCAGGGGGGCGCTCCTCTGGAAACACCATATATTTT.

V and J are TRBV27 and TRBJ1-5; unclear D gene. Germline V gene sequence: CDR1 MNHEY, CDR2 SMNVEV (reference sequence). V lost 2 bases to trimming and J lost 0 bases, with 5 bases between them. There are 14 residues in the CDR3. The CDR3 coding sequence is TGTGCCAGCAGTTTAGGCGGTAGCAATCAGCCCCAGCATTTT. This sequence encodes CASSLGGSNQPQHF.

The chain has TRBV28 and TRBJ1-2; 9 bases match TRBD1. In germline, CDR1 is MDHEN, CDR2 SYDVKM. The J segment lost 6 bases and the V segment lost 5 bases, leaving 13 bases of the junction unmatched. The CDR3 runs 16 residues. Here the CDR3 DNA reads TGTGCCAGCAGTACGTACGGGGACAGGGTCTTCGATGGCTACACCTTC. It is translated as CASSTYGDRVFDGYTF.

This chain connects TRBV5-6 to TRBJ1-2, with D perhaps matching TRBD1 (5 bases). Germline V gene data show CDR1 as SGHDT and CDR2 as YYEEEE. The V end lost 4 bases, the J end lost 4 bases, and 8 bases lay between the germline ends. This CDR3 is built from 12 residues. The CDR3 here is CASSLDSYGYTF. CDR3 DNA: TGTGCCAGCAGCCTAGACAGCTATGGCTACACCTTC.

The chain's CDR3 is CASSQVTETDTQYF. The DNA of the CDR3 is TGTGCCAGCAGCCAAGTGACAGAAACAGATACGCAGTATTTT. This rearrangement joins TRBV4-2 to TRBJ2-3; TRBD1 might be the D (5 bases). Germline V CDR1 and CDR2: LGHNA, YNFKEQ. Trimming cost V 1 base and J 3 bases, with 8 bases left between them. This CDR3 contains 14 residues.

The chain links TRBV7-2 to TRBJ2-1, with D perhaps TRBD2 (6 bases). V lost 2 bases and J 9 bases, leaving 11 bases between the germline ends. CDR1 is SGHTA and CDR2 is FQGNSA in the germline V gene. This CDR3 comprises 13 residues. This chain's CDR3 is CASSLFPGVEQFF. CDR3 bases: TGTGCCAGCAGCTTATTTCCGGGAGTTGAGCAGTTCTTC. Full variable domain (remainder filled in from reference TRBV7-2 and TRBJ2-1): GAGVSQSPSNKVTEKGKDVELRCDPISGHTALYWYRQSLGQGLEFLIYFQGNSAPDKSGLPSDRFSAERTGGSVSTLTIQRTQQEDSAVYLCASSLFPGVEQFFGPGTRLTVL.

V and J are TRBV5-1 and TRBJ2-7; D is possibly TRBD1 (5 bases). Trimming stripped 2 bases from V and 5 bases from J, with 11 bases between. The CDR3 totals 13 residues. Germline loops: CDR1 SGHRS, CDR2 YFSETQ. CDR3 sequence: CASSFRVLDEQYF. CDR3 nucleotide sequence: TGCGCCAGCAGCTTCAGGGTCTTGGACGAGCAGTACTTC.

V and J are TRBV10-3 and TRBJ2-5; D ambiguous. The V gene's germline CDR1 is ENHRY and CDR2 SYGVKD. The CDR3 length is 13 residues. Trimming stripped 3 bases from V and 4 bases from J, with 9 bases between. The CDR3 loop is CAISEPAGETQYF. CDR3 in DNA: TGTGCCATCAGTGAACCAGCCGGAGAGACCCAGTACTTC.

This chain joins TRBV15 and TRBJ2-7; weak D call: TRBD1 (7 bases). Germline assignment: CDR1 LNHNV and CDR2 YYDKDF (reference sequence). The CDR3 is 14 amino acids. The V and J ends lost 5 bases and 2 bases respectively, with 13 bases between them. The CDR3 loop is CATSEQGTPYEQYF. CDR3 nucleotide sequence: TGTGCCACCAGCGAACAGGGGACTCCCTACGAGCAGTACTTC.